Listed below are T cell receptor beta chains from one sample, sequenced in a study of CD8 T cells in Susac syndrome. TCRdb redid the calling of the immunoSEQ multiplex PCR reads with MiXCR, one entry per CDR3 protein. The data contain some 130,000 distinct CDR3 sequences, roughly 94% of them singletons. Sequencing used CD4+ T cells from PBMCs. These receptors originate from a human donor with multiple sclerosis. The CDR3 runs from the conserved cysteine through the conserved F or W.

TRBV5-4 CASSLDGTGNSVMQYF
TRBV29-1 CSVTTGMYTEAFF
TRBV18 CASSPPGTLKGEQYF
TRBV30 CAWTQGGSTEAFF
TRBV2 CASGQDSGEETQYF
TRBV7-9 CASSLAGAQETQYF
TRBV7-9 CAATPAGGRELFF
TRBV6-5 CASSYSQGDTEAFF
TRBV6-5 CASRRQDPNEKLFF
TRBV3-1 CASSQGAPAAYGYTF
TRBV19 CASTESASYESEQYF
TRBV20-1 CSAAWIGTGEKLFF
TRBV27 CASSSSTGEVYAGELFF
TRBV3-1 CASSQDWGGAQGTQYF
TRBV29-1 CSVGAGQGITEAFF
TRBV30 CAWRLPGGRGWFTF
TRBV7-9 CASSQRDTRAGAKNIQYF
TRBV7-3 CASSLQGSKEKLFF
TRBV27 CASSPLARLQSTDTQYF
TRBV5-1 CASSLSGGGETQYF
TRBV29-1 CSVDPLRRGIGSTDTQYF
TRBV29-1 CSVGLMPQETQYF
TRBV5-1 CAGDRVGQPQHF
TRBV5-1 CASTGAPGNYGYTF
TRBV29-1 CSVTQGGGNTIYF
TRBV6-5 CASSYFSHGELFF
TRBV30 CAWSKDRFNEKLFF
TRBV5-1 CASSFGQGGTQYF
TRBV5-1 CASSLAGLNEQFF
TRBV19 CASSSAGFGYTF
TRBV19 CASSIQGSGGYTF
TRBV30 CAWTHSNEQFF
TRBV18 CASSLPGVSYEQYF
TRBV20-1 CSAGTGSLNTEAFF
TRBV6-2/TRBV6-3 CASSDLRPGPIATNEKLFF
TRBV30 CAWTVSGANVLTF
TRBV29-1 CSVAAGLAGLGPNEQFF
TRBV6-2/TRBV6-3 CASSRPGPTLYGYTF
TRBV19 CASSIGPRGTEAFF
TRBV20-1 CSARDRSSYNSPLHF
TRBV20-1 CSAERADSYEQYF
TRBV11-2 CASSSLKGRIYGYTF